Below, 9 T cell receptor beta chains from the same sample are listed, as sequenced in a study of PD-1 blockade in classical Hodgkin lymphoma (dated by TCRdb to about 2020). Library generation was performed with the immunoSEQ multiplex PCR assay. TCRdb took this table from immuneACCESS and kept in-frame rearrangements with V and J called. Such tables lack part of the clones; where checked against another copy, unresolved V genes explain under half of the gap, and the rest is unexplained. The sample table shows around 13,000 clones, and roughly 80% are seen once. The ten largest clones represent 25% of the sample. The time point label on this specimen signifies: cycle 2 day 1 (C2D1) of nivolumab. All trial patients had relapsed after autologous stem cell transplantation, with cohorts A, B and C differing in prior brentuximab vedotin exposure. The material was peripheral blood mononuclear cells (PBMCs), obtained before the second cycle of nivolumab. Receptors were obtained from a human donor with classical Hodgkin lymphoma.

This clone has only a few counts. The genes are TRBV19 and TRBJ1-5, with 8 bases lining up with TRBD1. V was clipped by 5 bases and J by 4 bases; unmatched bases: 7. This CDR3 has 15 residues. Germline lookup yields CDR1 LNHDA and CDR2 SQIVND (reference sequence). This CDR3 is CASSPNGQGNQPQHF. CDR3 DNA sequence: TGTGCCAGTAGTCCAAACGGACAGGGTAATCAGCCCCAGCATTTT.

The chain links TRBV5-8 to TRBJ2-2, with 8 bases identical to TRBD1. Unmatched junction bases numbered 0, after V lost 5 bases and J lost 3 bases. There are 13 residues in the CDR3. Germline loops: CDR1 SGHTS, CDR2 YDEGEE. This CDR3 is CASRGQDTGELFF. CDR3 nucleotide sequence: TGTGCCAGCAGGGGACAGGACACCGGGGAGCTGTTTTTT.

This clone was detected only a few times. The V call is TRBV6-5, the J call TRBJ2-7; D is undetermined. The germline CDR1 and CDR2 sequences are MNHEY and SVGAGI. Trimming took 0 bases from V and 6 from J, leaving 9 bases between them. The CDR3 sequence is 13 residues long. The CDR3 reads CASSYSLTGEQYF. CDR3 in DNA: TGTGCCAGCAGTTACTCGTTGACCGGCGAGCAGTACTTC.

The J gene is TRBJ1-5, the V gene TRBV19; maybe TRBD1 (5 bases). Trimming removed 1 base from V and 7 bases from J, with 8 bases in between. The germline gives CDR1 LNHDA, CDR2 SQIVND (reference sequence). The CDR3 totals 13 residues. Written as DNA, the CDR3 is TGTGCCAGTAGTATAGGAGGGGAGCAGCCCCAGCATTTT. Amino acid sequence: CASSIGGEQPQHF.

The V and J genes are TRBV6-5 and TRBJ2-2; the match to TRBD2 covers 7 bases. This CDR3 is built from 14 residues. CDR1 MNHEY and CDR2 SVGAGI come from the germline V gene. V lost 6 bases and J lost 7; bases outside the gene matches: 8. In nucleotides, the CDR3 is TGTGCCAGCAGCTATCCGGGGGGTGTCGGGGAGCTGTTTTTT. Protein sequence: CASSYPGGVGELFF.

The chain couples TRBV7-8 to TRBJ2-6; 8 bases are shared with TRBD1. V trimming: 4 bases; J trimming: 1 base; junction bases outside the gene matches: 6. Per the germline V gene, CDR1 is SGHVS and CDR2 is FQNEAQ. The CDR3 consists of 17 residues. The CDR3 DNA is TGTGCCAGCAGCTCCCGACAGGGGAGGTCTGGGGCCAACGTCCTGACTTTC. As protein: CASSSRQGRSGANVLTF.

The V gene is TRBV10-3, the J gene TRBJ1-6, with D possibly matching TRBD1 (5 bases). The V end lost 1 base, the J end lost 9 bases, and 13 bases lay between the germline ends. Per germline, CDR1 ENHRY and CDR2 SYGVKD. The CDR3 sequence is 15 residues long. The CDR3 DNA reads TGTGCCATCAGTGAGTACGGGGGATCGGGTTCACCCCTCCACTTT. Its protein is CAISEYGGSGSPLHF.

The chain is built from TRBV5-6 and TRBJ1-1; D gene unclear. V was shortened by 0 bases and J by 11 bases, with 14 bases between the two germline ends. This CDR3 is built from 13 residues. Germline CDR1 is SGHDT and CDR2 is YYEEEE. The CDR3 is CASSLDSRYAAFF. In DNA form, the CDR3 reads TGTGCCAGCAGCTTGGATAGTAGGTACGCTGCTTTCTTT. The entire variable domain, with the rest obtained from reference TRBV5-6 and TRBJ1-1, is as follows: DAGVTQSPTHLIKTRGQQVTLRCSPKSGHDTVSWYQQALGQGPQFIFQYYEEEERQRGNFPDRFSGHQFPNYSSELNVNALLLGDSALYLCASSLDSRYAAFFGQGTRLTVV.

V is TRBV2 and J is TRBJ2-3; D is undetermined. The length of the CDR3 is 15 residues. CDR1 is SNHLY, CDR2 FYNNEI, per germline. The ends were cut back, 4 bases at V and 2 bases at J, with 13 bases in the middle. CDR3 coding DNA: TGTGCCAGCAGTGCCCAGCTGGTCCCCACAGATACGCAGTATTTT. Encoded protein: CASSAQLVPTDTQYF. The variable domain in full, completed from reference TRBV2 and TRBJ2-3, reads EPEVTQTPSHQVTQMGQEVILRCVPISNHLYFYWYRQILGQKVEFLVSFYNNEISEKSEIFDDQFSVERPDGSNFTLKIRSTKLEDSAMYFCASSAQLVPTDTQYFGPGTRLTVL.